A selection of T cell receptor beta chains follows, all from one sample in a study of blood T cell repertoires in COVID-19. Only in-frame clones appear in the TCRdb table, and some are missing; sequencing was by immunoSEQ multiplex PCR. Of 55,000 to 80,000 clones in the sample, roughly 86% were seen once. Sequenced input: peripheral blood. The source is a man between 50 and 59 years old with acute or convalescent COVID-19. The CDR3 runs from the conserved cysteine through the conserved F or W. Each record gives: clone size, J gene, V gene, D gene, CDR3 DNA, CDR3 protein. The D gene is left open where the match is weak. Size tells how often a clone was seen (once, few, many) or the class of an expanded clone, and some rows leave it out.

abundance: NA
j_gene: TRBJ1-5
v_gene: TRBV10-3
d_gene: TRBD1
CDR3nt: TGTGCCACCACCGAGGAAGGGGGCCTCGAGCCCCAGCATTTT
CDR3aa: CATTEEGGLEPQHF

abundance: NA
j_gene: TRBJ1-6
v_gene: TRBV9
d_gene: NA
CDR3nt: TGTGCCAGCAGCGTAACGAATGAGGTATCACCCCTCCACTTT
CDR3aa: CASSVTNEVSPLHF

abundance: NA
j_gene: TRBJ1-2
v_gene: TRBV5-1
d_gene: NA
CDR3nt: TGCGCCAGCTCGGTCGGACAGAACTATGGCTACACCTTC
CDR3aa: CASSVGQNYGYTF

abundance: NA
j_gene: TRBJ2-5
v_gene: TRBV30
d_gene: TRBD1
CDR3nt: TGTGCCTGGAGAAAGGGGGCGCAACGGGAGACCCAGTACTTC
CDR3aa: CAWRKGAQRETQYF

abundance: NA
j_gene: TRBJ1-4
v_gene: TRBV11-2
d_gene: NA
CDR3nt: TGTGCCAGCAGCCCCAGGGGTGAAAAACTGTTTTTT
CDR3aa: CASSPRGEKLFF

abundance: NA
j_gene: TRBJ2-2
v_gene: TRBV7-3
d_gene: NA
CDR3nt: TGTGCCAGCAGCCCCGGGGACTGGCGGTTCACCGGGGAGCTGTTTTTT
CDR3aa: CASSPGDWRFTGELFF

abundance: NA
j_gene: TRBJ1-4
v_gene: TRBV5-6
d_gene: TRBD1
CDR3nt: TGTGCCAGCAGCCCGACAGGGGAAGAAAAACTGTTTTTT
CDR3aa: CASSPTGEEKLFF

abundance: NA
j_gene: TRBJ1-5
v_gene: TRBV24-1
d_gene: NA
CDR3nt: TGTGCCACCAGTGATACGGGTTTGAAGCCCCAGCATTTT
CDR3aa: CATSDTGLKPQHF

abundance: NA
j_gene: TRBJ1-4
v_gene: TRBV12-3/TRBV12-4
d_gene: TRBD1
CDR3nt: TGTGCCAGCAGTTTAGAGGGGGCGAGCAAACTGTTTTTT
CDR3aa: CASSLEGASKLFF

abundance: once
j_gene: TRBJ2-7
v_gene: TRBV30
d_gene: NA
CDR3nt: TGTGCCTGGAGAACGGCAGGGCCACGGGTCGAGCAGTACTTC
CDR3aa: CAWRTAGPRVEQYF

abundance: NA
j_gene: TRBJ1-4
v_gene: TRBV5-4
d_gene: NA
CDR3nt: TGTGCCAGCAGCTTTACAGGGATCACTGAAAAACTGTTTTTT
CDR3aa: CASSFTGITEKLFF

abundance: NA
j_gene: TRBJ1-3
v_gene: TRBV5-1
d_gene: TRBD1
CDR3nt: TGCGCCAGCAGCCCGGACAGGGGGATCTCTGGAAACACCATATATTTT
CDR3aa: CASSPDRGISGNTIYF

abundance: NA
j_gene: TRBJ2-5
v_gene: TRBV12-5
d_gene: TRBD2
CDR3nt: TGTGCTAGTGGTACTAGCGGGGGGGCCTCCGAGACCCAGTACTTC
CDR3aa: CASGTSGGASETQYF

abundance: NA
j_gene: TRBJ2-7
v_gene: TRBV5-6
d_gene: TRBD2
CDR3nt: TGTGCCAGCAGTTCCGGGACTATCTCCTACGAGCAGTACTTC
CDR3aa: CASSSGTISYEQYF

abundance: NA
j_gene: TRBJ1-2
v_gene: TRBV5-6
d_gene: TRBD1
CDR3nt: TGTGCCAGCAGCCTGGACAGGGGCAACTATGGCTACACCTTC
CDR3aa: CASSLDRGNYGYTF

abundance: NA
j_gene: TRBJ2-5
v_gene: TRBV7-2
d_gene: TRBD2
CDR3nt: TGTGCCAGCAGCTTAGGGACTAGCGGGGAACAAGAGACCCAGTACTTC
CDR3aa: CASSLGTSGEQETQYF

abundance: NA
j_gene: TRBJ1-1
v_gene: TRBV5-1
d_gene: TRBD1
CDR3nt: TGCGCCAGCAGCTCTCGACAGGGCAGCACTGAAGCTTTCTTT
CDR3aa: CASSSRQGSTEAFF

abundance: NA
j_gene: TRBJ1-2
v_gene: TRBV13
d_gene: NA
CDR3nt: TGTGCCAGCAGCTTACCTCAGAACTATGGCTACACCTTC
CDR3aa: CASSLPQNYGYTF

abundance: few
j_gene: TRBJ2-7
v_gene: TRBV10-3
d_gene: TRBD1
CDR3nt: TGTGCCATCAGTGACTCACAGGGGGCCTACGAGCAGTACTTC
CDR3aa: CAISDSQGAYEQYF

abundance: NA
j_gene: TRBJ2-1
v_gene: TRBV20-1
d_gene: TRBD2
CDR3nt: TGCAGTGCTAGTGCCACTAGCGGGGGTGATGAGCAGTTCTTC
CDR3aa: CSASATSGGDEQFF

abundance: NA
j_gene: TRBJ2-3
v_gene: TRBV6-5
d_gene: NA
CDR3nt: TGTGCCAGCAACCGGGACACCCGGACAGATACGCAGTATTTT
CDR3aa: CASNRDTRTDTQYF

abundance: NA
j_gene: TRBJ2-1
v_gene: TRBV27
d_gene: NA
CDR3nt: TGTGCCAGCAGTTTAAAACAGTACAATGAGCAGTTCTTC
CDR3aa: CASSLKQYNEQFF

abundance: NA
j_gene: TRBJ1-2
v_gene: TRBV6-5
d_gene: TRBD1
CDR3nt: TGTGCCAGCAGTTCTCCGGGACAGGGGGCGAGCTATGGCTACACCTTC
CDR3aa: CASSSPGQGASYGYTF

abundance: NA
j_gene: TRBJ2-1
v_gene: TRBV5-1
d_gene: TRBD2
CDR3nt: TGCGCCAGCAGCTTCAGCGGGGGGGCCGGGAATGAGCAGTTCTTC
CDR3aa: CASSFSGGAGNEQFF

abundance: NA
j_gene: TRBJ1-2
v_gene: TRBV3-1/TRBV3-2
d_gene: TRBD1
CDR3nt: TGTGCCAGCAGCCACTACGCCGGGACAGGGGCTAACTATGGCTACACCTTC
CDR3aa: CASSHYAGTGANYGYTF

abundance: NA
j_gene: TRBJ2-3
v_gene: TRBV7-3
d_gene: TRBD2
CDR3nt: TGTGCCAGCAGCCCGTCCGGGGGAGGGTCGCCAGATACGCAGTATTTT
CDR3aa: CASSPSGGGSPDTQYF

abundance: NA
j_gene: TRBJ1-2
v_gene: TRBV5-5
d_gene: NA
CDR3nt: TGTGCCAGCAGCCAGGCAAAGAACTATGGCTACACCTTC
CDR3aa: CASSQAKNYGYTF

abundance: NA
j_gene: TRBJ2-7
v_gene: TRBV2
d_gene: TRBD2
CDR3nt: TGTGCCAGCACTCCGGGACTAGCGGCATACTACGAGCAGTACTTC
CDR3aa: CASTPGLAAYYEQYF

abundance: NA
j_gene: TRBJ2-7
v_gene: TRBV5-4
d_gene: TRBD1
CDR3nt: TGTGCCAGCAGCAAGGACAGGGGGCGAGACGAGCAGTACTTC
CDR3aa: CASSKDRGRDEQYF

abundance: NA
j_gene: TRBJ1-1
v_gene: TRBV6-4
d_gene: NA
CDR3nt: TGTGCCAGCAAAGGACAGCAAAACACTGAAGCTTTCTTT
CDR3aa: CASKGQQNTEAFF

abundance: NA
j_gene: TRBJ2-7
v_gene: TRBV19
d_gene: TRBD1
CDR3nt: TGTGCCAGTAGTTTCACCTACAGGGGGCCTATGTCCTCCTACGAGCAGTACTTC
CDR3aa: CASSFTYRGPMSSYEQYF

abundance: NA
j_gene: TRBJ1-5
v_gene: TRBV19
d_gene: NA
CDR3nt: TGTGCCAGTAGTAGCACCCGAGGGTTTAGCAATCAGCCCCAGCATTTT
CDR3aa: CASSSTRGFSNQPQHF

abundance: NA
j_gene: TRBJ2-3
v_gene: TRBV3-1/TRBV3-2
d_gene: TRBD1
CDR3nt: TGTGCCAGCAGCCAAGTCACAGGGGCTCGCACAGATACGCAGTATTTT
CDR3aa: CASSQVTGARTDTQYF

abundance: NA
j_gene: TRBJ2-5
v_gene: TRBV11-2
d_gene: TRBD2
CDR3nt: TGTGCCAGCAGCTTAGCAGGTCTCGCTAGCGGGGTCAAGGAGACCCAGTACTTC
CDR3aa: CASSLAGLASGVKETQYF

abundance: NA
j_gene: TRBJ1-4
v_gene: TRBV4-1
d_gene: TRBD1
CDR3nt: TGCGCCAGCAGGCCGCCGGGACAGACGATTGAAAAACTGTTTTTT
CDR3aa: CASRPPGQTIEKLFF

abundance: NA
j_gene: TRBJ2-7
v_gene: TRBV7-8
d_gene: NA
CDR3nt: TGTGCCAGCAGCTCCAATGAGGCCTACGAGCAGTACTTC
CDR3aa: CASSSNEAYEQYF

abundance: NA
j_gene: TRBJ1-1
v_gene: TRBV6-1
d_gene: TRBD1
CDR3nt: TGTGCCAGCAGTGAAGTTCAGGACAGGGGGCGCGGTCCGCTGGGGAACACTGAAGCTTTCTTT
CDR3aa: CASSEVQDRGRGPLGNTEAFF

abundance: NA
j_gene: TRBJ2-1
v_gene: TRBV12-3/TRBV12-4
d_gene: NA
CDR3nt: TGTGCCAGCGCCCGGGGGTTCAATGAGCAGTTCTTC
CDR3aa: CASARGFNEQFF

abundance: few
j_gene: TRBJ2-2
v_gene: TRBV27
d_gene: TRBD1
CDR3nt: TGTGCCAGCAGTTTATTGGGGACAGGGAGAAACACCGGGGAGCTGTTTTTT
CDR3aa: CASSLLGTGRNTGELFF

abundance: NA
j_gene: TRBJ1-2
v_gene: TRBV7-9
d_gene: TRBD1
CDR3nt: TGTGCCAGCAGCCTTGACAGGGAGGGCTACACCTTC
CDR3aa: CASSLDREGYTF

abundance: few
j_gene: TRBJ2-6
v_gene: TRBV29-1
d_gene: NA
CDR3nt: TGCAGCGTTGACAGCTCTGGGGCCAACGTCCTGACTTTC
CDR3aa: CSVDSSGANVLTF

abundance: NA
j_gene: TRBJ1-1
v_gene: TRBV12-3/TRBV12-4
d_gene: NA
CDR3nt: TGTGCCAGCAGTTTTACCGGGAACACTGAAGCTTTCTTT
CDR3aa: CASSFTGNTEAFF

abundance: few
j_gene: TRBJ1-1
v_gene: TRBV5-1
d_gene: TRBD1
CDR3nt: TGCGCCAGCAGCTTCAGGGGGCAGACTGAAGCTTTCTTT
CDR3aa: CASSFRGQTEAFF

abundance: once
j_gene: TRBJ1-1
v_gene: TRBV7-8
d_gene: NA
CDR3nt: TGTGCCAGCAGCTTAGTAGCCCCGGGGGGGACCTTGAACACTGAAGCTTTCTTT
CDR3aa: CASSLVAPGGTLNTEAFF

abundance: NA
j_gene: TRBJ1-2
v_gene: TRBV29-1
d_gene: NA
CDR3nt: TGCAGCGTTGACAGTAACTATGGCTACACCTTC
CDR3aa: CSVDSNYGYTF

abundance: NA
j_gene: TRBJ2-1
v_gene: TRBV5-5
d_gene: TRBD1
CDR3nt: TGTGCCAGCAGCTTGGCAGGGACAGAAGGGAATGAGCAGTTCTTC
CDR3aa: CASSLAGTEGNEQFF

abundance: NA
j_gene: TRBJ2-5
v_gene: TRBV14
d_gene: TRBD1
CDR3nt: TGTGCCAGCAGCCGAAACTCCGGGACAGGGGGACAGACCCAGTACTTC
CDR3aa: CASSRNSGTGGQTQYF

abundance: NA
j_gene: TRBJ2-7
v_gene: TRBV6-2/TRBV6-3
d_gene: NA
CDR3nt: TGTGCCAGCAGTTACGAAGCAGGATACTACGAGCAGTACTTC
CDR3aa: CASSYEAGYYEQYF

abundance: NA
j_gene: TRBJ1-5
v_gene: TRBV5-1
d_gene: TRBD1
CDR3nt: TGCGCCAGCAGTCAGGGGGCCGGAGGCAATCAGCCCCAGCATTTT
CDR3aa: CASSQGAGGNQPQHF

abundance: NA
j_gene: TRBJ1-6
v_gene: TRBV25-1
d_gene: NA
CDR3nt: TGTGCCAGCAGTGAATTGGGACTGCGGAAATCACCCCTCCACTTT
CDR3aa: CASSELGLRKSPLHF

abundance: few
j_gene: TRBJ2-7
v_gene: TRBV3-1/TRBV3-2
d_gene: TRBD2
CDR3nt: TGTGCCAGCAGCCAAGAGGGAGGGTACGAGCAGTACTTC
CDR3aa: CASSQEGGYEQYF

abundance: NA
j_gene: TRBJ2-3
v_gene: TRBV5-1
d_gene: TRBD1
CDR3nt: TGCGCCAGCAGCCCCAAACGGACAGGGGATCGTACAGATACGCAGTATTTT
CDR3aa: CASSPKRTGDRTDTQYF